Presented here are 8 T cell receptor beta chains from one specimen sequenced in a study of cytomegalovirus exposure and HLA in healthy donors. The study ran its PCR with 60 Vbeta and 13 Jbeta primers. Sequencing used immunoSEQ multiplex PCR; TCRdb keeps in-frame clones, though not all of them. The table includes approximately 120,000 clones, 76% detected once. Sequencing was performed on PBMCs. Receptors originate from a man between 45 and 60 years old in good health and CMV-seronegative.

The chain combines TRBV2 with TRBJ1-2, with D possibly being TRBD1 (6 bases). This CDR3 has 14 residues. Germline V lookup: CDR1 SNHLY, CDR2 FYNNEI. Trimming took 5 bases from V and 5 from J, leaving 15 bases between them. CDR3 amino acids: CASSNTRGWYGYTF. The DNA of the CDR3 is TGTGCCAGCAGTAACACCAGGGGTTGGTATGGCTACACCTTC. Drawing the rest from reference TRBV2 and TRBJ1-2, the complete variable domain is EPEVTQTPSHQVTQMGQEVILRCVPISNHLYFYWYRQILGQKVEFLVSFYNNEISEKSEIFDDQFSVERPDGSNFTLKIRSTKLEDSAMYFCASSNTRGWYGYTFGSGTRLTVV.

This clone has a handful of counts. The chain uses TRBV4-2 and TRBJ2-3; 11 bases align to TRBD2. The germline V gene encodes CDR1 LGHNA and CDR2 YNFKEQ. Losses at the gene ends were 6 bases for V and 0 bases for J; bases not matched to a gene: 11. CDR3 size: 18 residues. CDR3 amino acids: CASRPWGLAETSTDTQYF. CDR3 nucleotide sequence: TGTGCCAGCAGGCCCTGGGGACTAGCGGAAACTAGCACAGATACGCAGTATTTT.

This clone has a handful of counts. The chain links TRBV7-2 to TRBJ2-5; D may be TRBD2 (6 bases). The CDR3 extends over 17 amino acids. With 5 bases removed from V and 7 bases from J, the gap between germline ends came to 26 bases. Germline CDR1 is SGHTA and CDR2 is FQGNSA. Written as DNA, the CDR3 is TGTGCCAGCAGCCCGGGACTCCTCCGAGTGGGTGGGGCGACCCAGTACTTC. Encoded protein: CASSPGLLRVGGATQYF.

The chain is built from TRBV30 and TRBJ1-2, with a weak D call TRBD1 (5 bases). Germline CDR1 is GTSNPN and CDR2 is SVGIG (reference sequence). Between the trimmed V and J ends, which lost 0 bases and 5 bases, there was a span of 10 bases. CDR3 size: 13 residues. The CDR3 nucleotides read TGTGCCTGGAGTGTAGGCAGGGTGTATGGCTACACCTTC. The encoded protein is CAWSVGRVYGYTF.

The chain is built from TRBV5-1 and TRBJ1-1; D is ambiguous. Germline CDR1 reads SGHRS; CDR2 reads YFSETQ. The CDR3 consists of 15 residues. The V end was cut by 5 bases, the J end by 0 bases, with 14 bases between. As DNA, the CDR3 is TGCGCCAGCAGTTCAAGTACCCAGGTGAACACTGAAGCTTTCTTT. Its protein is CASSSSTQVNTEAFF.

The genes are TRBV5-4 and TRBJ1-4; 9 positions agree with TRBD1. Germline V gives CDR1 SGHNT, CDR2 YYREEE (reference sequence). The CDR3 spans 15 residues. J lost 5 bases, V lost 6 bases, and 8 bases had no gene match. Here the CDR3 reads CASKEQTGGNEKLFF. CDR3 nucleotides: TGTGCCAGCAAGGAACAGACAGGGGGGAATGAAAAACTGTTTTTT.

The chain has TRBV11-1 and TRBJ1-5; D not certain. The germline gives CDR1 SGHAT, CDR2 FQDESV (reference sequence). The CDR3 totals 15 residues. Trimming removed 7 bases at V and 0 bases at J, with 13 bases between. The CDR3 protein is CASTLPGNSNQPQHF. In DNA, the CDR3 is TGTGCCAGCACCCTCCCGGGGAATAGCAATCAGCCCCAGCATTTT.

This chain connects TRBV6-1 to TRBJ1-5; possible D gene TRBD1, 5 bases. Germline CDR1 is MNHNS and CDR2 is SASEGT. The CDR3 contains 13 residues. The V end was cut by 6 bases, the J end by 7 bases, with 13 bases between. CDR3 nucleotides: TGTGCCAGCAGATCGGGGGTCAGACAGCCCCAGCATTTT. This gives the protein CASRSGVRQPQHF.